Below, one T cell receptor (beta chain) is given with its context. The sample belongs to a study of T cells in Graves' hyperthyroidism and ophthalmopathy. TCR beta CDR3 region amplification was performed from RNA transcripts. TCR CDR3 underwent first-round RT-PCR with the HTBI primer set. TCRdb reprocessed the multiplex PCR reads via MiXCR and lists one record per CDR3 protein. The data show around 620,000 distinct CDR3 sequences, 15% to 20% seen once. Germline V gives CDR1 MNHNS, CDR2 SASEGT. The CDR3 extends over 13 amino acids. V was trimmed by 8 bases and J by 2 bases, leaving 12 bases between them.

Sequenced input: blood. This TCR was recovered from a woman in her 30s with Graves' hyperthyroidism. The V and J genes are TRBV6-1 and TRBJ2-5; D is undetermined. The CDR3: CASWRSVQETQYF. CDR3 coding DNA: TGTGCCAGCTGGCGGAGCGTACAAGAGACCCAGTACTTC.